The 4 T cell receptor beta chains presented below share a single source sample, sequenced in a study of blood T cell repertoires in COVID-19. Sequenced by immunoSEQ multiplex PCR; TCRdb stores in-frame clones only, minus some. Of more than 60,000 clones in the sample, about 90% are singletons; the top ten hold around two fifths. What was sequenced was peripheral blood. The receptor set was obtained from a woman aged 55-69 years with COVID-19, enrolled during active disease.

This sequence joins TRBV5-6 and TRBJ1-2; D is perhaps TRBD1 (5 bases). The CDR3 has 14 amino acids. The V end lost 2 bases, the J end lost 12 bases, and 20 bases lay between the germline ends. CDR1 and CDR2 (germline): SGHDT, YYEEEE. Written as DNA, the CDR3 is TGTGCCAGCAGCTTTCAGCGCCCGGGGGATAGGGACACCTTC. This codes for CASSFQRPGDRDTF.

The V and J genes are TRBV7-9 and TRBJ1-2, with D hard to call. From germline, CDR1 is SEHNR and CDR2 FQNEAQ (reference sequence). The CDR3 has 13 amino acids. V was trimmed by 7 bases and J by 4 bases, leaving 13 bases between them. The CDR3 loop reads CASTRQVFYGYTF. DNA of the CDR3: TGTGCCAGCACCAGGCAGGTTTTCTATGGCTACACCTTC.

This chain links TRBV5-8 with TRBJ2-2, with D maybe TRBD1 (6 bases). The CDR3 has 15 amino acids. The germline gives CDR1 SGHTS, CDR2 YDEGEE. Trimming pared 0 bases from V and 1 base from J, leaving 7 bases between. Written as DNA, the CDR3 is TGTGCCAGCAGCTTGGTGGACAGGAACACCGGGGAGCTGTTTTTT. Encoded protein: CASSLVDRNTGELFF. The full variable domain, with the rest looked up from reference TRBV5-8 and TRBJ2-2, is EAGVTQSPTHLIKTRGQQATLRCSPISGHTSVYWYQQALGLGLQFLLWYDEGEERNRGNFPPRFSGRQFPNYSSELNVNALELEDSALYLCASSLVDRNTGELFFGEGSRLTVL.

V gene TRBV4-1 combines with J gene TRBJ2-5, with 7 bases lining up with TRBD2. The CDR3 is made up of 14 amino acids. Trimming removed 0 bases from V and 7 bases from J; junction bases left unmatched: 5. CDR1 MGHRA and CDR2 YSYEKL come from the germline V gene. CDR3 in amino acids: CASSQDSSGGTQYF. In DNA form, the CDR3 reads TGCGCCAGCAGCCAAGACTCTAGCGGCGGGACCCAGTACTTC.